This T cell receptor (beta chain) was captured by sequencing in a study of T cells in Graves' hyperthyroidism and ophthalmopathy. Study background: It was at initial diagnosis, before any treatment, that peripheral blood was collected.

The CDR3 regions of TCR beta were amplified from RNA transcripts. First-round RT-PCR with HTBI primers amplified the TCR CDR3 region. MiXCR, applied by TCRdb to the multiplex PCR reads, yields one record per CDR3 protein. This table has more than 450,000 distinct CDR3 sequences, 11% to 15% appearing once. Researchers defined stable Graves' hyperthyroidism as no ophthalmopathy progression within 18 months. The CDR3 consists of 14 residues. Germline CDR1 reads MDHEN; CDR2 reads SYDVKM. Details on this clonotype: No antigen is known for it. A much larger clone differs from this one at a single base, so this may be a read error.

Study results and caveats: Blood also carried most thyroid clonotypes expanded above 0.001.

This TCR came from a woman aged 40 to 50 with Graves' hyperthyroidism. The chain couples TRBV28 to TRBJ2-3; TRBD2 agrees at 14 bases. Specimen: blood. The CDR3 here is CTSLGLAGVDTQYF. Here the CDR3 DNA reads TGTACCAGCTTGGGACTAGCGGGAGTAGATACGCAGTATTTT.